Shown below are 20 T cell receptor beta chains from a single sample sequenced in a study of blood T cell repertoires in COVID-19. The data were produced by immunoSEQ multiplex PCR, yet TCRdb's version contains in-frame clones alone and is incomplete. The sample lists about 200,000 clones; 85% to 90% were seen once. The sequenced sample consisted of PBMCs or T cells enriched from blood (not recorded which). These receptors all come from a man younger than 40 who had recovered from COVID-19.

The chain employs TRBV27 and TRBJ2-4; D is perhaps TRBD1 (5 bases). This CDR3 is built from 16 residues. Trimming stripped 4 bases from V and 6 bases from J, with 19 bases between. Germline CDR1 and CDR2: MNHEY and SMNVEV (reference sequence). The CDR3 bases are TGTGCCAGCAGTTCGGTGAAGGACCAAGGGGCAAACATTCAGTACTTC. Protein sequence: CASSSVKDQGANIQYF.

CDR3 region: CASSLGRGTTANFSTDTQYF. CDR3 bases: TGCGCCAGCAGCTTGGGTCGGGGGACTACAGCCAATTTCAGCACAGATACGCAGTATTTT. The chain joins TRBV5-1 to TRBJ2-3; 7 bases line up with TRBD2. Trimming took 0 bases from V and 0 from J; bases not matched to a gene: 16. This CDR3 is 20 amino acids long. Germline lookup yields CDR1 SGHRS and CDR2 YFSETQ.

V usage is TRBV7-9 and J usage is TRBJ2-1; TRBD2 matches at 7 bases. The V segment lost 0 bases and the J segment 10 bases; nucleotides outside the gene matches: 0. The CDR3 runs to 12 residues. From germline, CDR1 is SEHNR and CDR2 FQNEAQ (reference sequence). As DNA, the CDR3 is TGTGCCAGCAGCTTAGCAGCGGGGGAGCAGTTCTTC. It yields the protein CASSLAAGEQFF. Using reference TRBV7-9 and TRBJ2-1 for the parts outside the CDR3, the full variable domain is DTGVSQNPRHKITKRGQNVTFRCDPISEHNRLYWYRQTLGQGPEFLTYFQNEAQLEKSRLLSDRFSAERPKGSFSTLEIQRTEQGDSAMYLCASSLAAGEQFFGPGTRLTVL.

This clone was seen just once. The J gene is TRBJ1-1, the V gene TRBV29-1; a weak D match, TRBD1 (6 bases). V lost 6 bases and J 0 bases, leaving 17 bases between the germline ends. The CDR3 totals 15 residues. The germline gives CDR1 SQVTM, CDR2 ANQGSEA. The CDR3 region has the DNA TGCAGCGTCGGACCCGGACAGCGCTTGAACACTGAAGCTTTCTTT. It codes for CSVGPGQRLNTEAFF.

V and J are TRBV24-1 and TRBJ2-1; TRBD2 matches 8 bases. The CDR3 has 23 residues. The V gene end was trimmed by 5 bases and the J gene end by 3 bases; junction bases not matched to a gene: 29. Germline loops: CDR1 KGHDR, CDR2 SFDVKD. The CDR3 protein is CATSAGSAADLAGGLRRYNEQFF. CDR3 in DNA: TGTGCCACCAGTGCCGGGTCGGCCGCGGATCTAGCGGGCGGACTAAGACGCTACAATGAGCAGTTCTTC.

This clone was recorded only once. The CDR3 DNA sequence: TGTGCCAGCAGCAAATACAACAGGGAAACTAATGAAAAACTGTTTTTT. It specifies CASSKYNRETNEKLFF. The rearrangement links TRBV3-1 (or the pseudogene TRBV3-2) to TRBJ1-4; D possibly corresponds to TRBD1 (6 bases). In germline, CDR1 is LGHDT, CDR2 YNNKEL (reference sequence). The length of the CDR3 is 16 residues. The ends were cut back, 5 bases at V and 1 base at J, with 14 bases in the middle.

This clone has only one observation. The genes are TRBV10-3 and TRBJ1-3; 9 positions agree with TRBD1. The CDR3 totals 16 residues. V lost 11 bases and J lost 4; bases outside the gene matches: 15. The germline V gene encodes CDR1 ENHRY and CDR2 SYGVKD. DNA of the CDR3: TGTGCCGTCGGCCCTCCGGGACAGGGTTCAGGAAACACCATATATTTT. This translates into CAVGPPGQGSGNTIYF.

This clone was seen a single time. The rearrangement links TRBV7-4 to TRBJ1-6; a weak D match, TRBD1 (5 bases). V was cut by 4 bases and J by 8 bases, with 15 bases left in between. This CDR3 comprises 15 residues. Germline CDR1 and CDR2: SGHVT and SQSDAQ. CDR3 region: CASSSTAGHDSPLHF. CDR3 sequence (DNA): TGTGCCAGCAGCTCTACCGCGGGGCACGATTCACCCCTCCACTTT.

This clone was counted a single time. This chain links TRBV2 with TRBJ2-3, with D possibly being TRBD1 (5 bases). This CDR3 contains 13 residues. Germline V gives CDR1 SNHLY, CDR2 FYNNEI. Trimming left V 5 bases short and J 2 bases short, with 8 bases between. CDR3 DNA sequence: TGTGCCAGCAGTCGACAGCACACAGATACGCAGTATTTT. Its protein product is CASSRQHTDTQYF. Based on the CDR3 plus reference TRBV2 and TRBJ2-3, the full variable domain is EPEVTQTPSHQVTQMGQEVILRCVPISNHLYFYWYRQILGQKVEFLVSFYNNEISEKSEIFDDQFSVERPDGSNFTLKIRSTKLEDSAMYFCASSRQHTDTQYFGPGTRLTVL.

The genes are TRBV28 and TRBJ2-3; 8 bases agree with TRBD2. Germline V lookup: CDR1 MDHEN, CDR2 SYDVKM. The V segment lost 0 bases and the J segment 6 bases; nucleotides outside the gene matches: 8. The length of the CDR3 is 16 residues. The CDR3 DNA reads as TGTGCCAGCAGTTTATGGGATGCGGGGGGCAGGGATACGCAGTATTTT. Translated: CASSLWDAGGRDTQYF. The full variable domain, in which reference TRBV28 and TRBJ2-3 provide the parts outside the CDR3, is DVKVTQSSRYLVKRTGEKVFLECVQDMDHENMFWYRQDPGLGLRLIYFSYDVKMKEKGDIPEGYSVSREKKERFSLILESASTNQTSMYLCASSLWDAGGRDTQYFGPGTRLTVL.

This clone was seen a single time. The rearrangement links TRBV10-1 to TRBJ1-1, with 7 nucleotides matching TRBD1. The CDR3 extends over 16 amino acids. The germline CDR1 and CDR2 sequences are WNHNN and SYGVQD (reference sequence). The ends lost 5 bases at V and 3 bases at J; junction bases unmatched: 12. Here the CDR3 reads CASSPIGTARDTEAFF. DNA of the CDR3: TGCGCCAGCAGTCCCATCGGGACAGCGAGGGACACTGAAGCTTTCTTT.

This chain uses TRBV19 with TRBJ1-2; D is unclear. The CDR3 is made up of 13 amino acids. Trimming took 6 bases from V and 6 from J, leaving 14 bases between them. CDR1 and CDR2 (germline): LNHDA, SQIVND (reference sequence). CDR3 in amino acids: CASSLGGSHGYTF. The CDR3 DNA sequence: TGTGCCAGTAGCCTAGGAGGGTCTCATGGCTACACCTTC.

The J gene is TRBJ1-2, the V gene TRBV6-6; 9 bases agree with TRBD1. CDR1 MNHNY and CDR2 SVGAGI come from the germline V gene (reference sequence). The CDR3 covers 14 residues. The junction had 8 bases not matched to a gene; V was cut back by 5 bases and J by 7 bases. Here the CDR3 reads CASSPGTGRLGYTF. CDR3 bases: TGTGCCAGCAGTCCCGGGACAGGGAGGCTTGGCTACACCTTC.

The chain joins TRBV19 to TRBJ2-2; TRBD2 is a possible D gene (6 bases). The V gene lost 0 bases and the J gene lost 5 bases, with 7 bases spanning the gap. Looked up from germline, CDR1 is LNHDA and CDR2 is SQIVND (reference sequence). This CDR3 has 14 amino acids. The CDR3 DNA is TGTGCCAGTAGTATAGATCGGGGGACCGGGGAGCTGTTTTTT. As protein: CASSIDRGTGELFF. Drawing the rest from reference TRBV19 and TRBJ2-2, the complete variable domain is DGGITQSPKYLFRKEGQNVTLSCEQNLNHDAMYWYRQDPGQGLRLIYYSQIVNDFQKGDIAEGYSVSREKKESFPLTVTSAQKNPTAFYLCASSIDRGTGELFFGEGSRLTVL.

The genes are TRBV6-2 or TRBV6-3 and TRBJ1-3; TRBD1 might be the D (6 bases). V lost 5 bases to trimming and J lost 4 bases, with 15 bases between them. There are 15 residues in the CDR3. The germline V gene encodes CDR1 MNHEY and CDR2 SVGEGT. The CDR3 DNA follows: TGTGCCAGCAGTACTCCAGGGGCAAGAGGAAACACCATATATTTT. Translated: CASSTPGARGNTIYF.

The chain employs TRBV11-2 and TRBJ2-5; D unclear. The CDR3 spans 12 residues. Germline V gene data show CDR1 as SGHAT and CDR2 as FQNNGV. V was shortened by 1 base and J by 4 bases, with 4 bases between the two germline ends. CDR3 residues: CASSLAVETQYF. The CDR3 nucleotides are TGTGCCAGCAGCTTAGCCGTAGAGACCCAGTACTTC.

V gene TRBV11-2 combines with J gene TRBJ2-1, with a tentative D call TRBD2 (6 bases). V shed 8 bases and J shed 8 bases, with 10 bases lying between them. CDR3 length: 11 amino acids. CDR1 and CDR2 from the germline V gene are SGHAT and FQNNGV. The CDR3 coding sequence is TGTGCCAGCGAGACGGGAGATGAGCAGTTCTTC. It specifies CASETGDEQFF.

The rearrangement links TRBV15 to TRBJ1-5; D call uncertain. V lost 0 bases and J lost 2, with 5 bases in between. Germline lookup yields CDR1 LNHNV and CDR2 YYDKDF (reference sequence). The CDR3 contains 14 residues. The chain's CDR3 is CATSRDGGNQPQHF. The CDR3, as DNA: TGTGCCACCAGCAGAGATGGAGGCAATCAGCCCCAGCATTTT.

The chain employs TRBV6-5 and TRBJ1-6, with 11 bases that match TRBD1. CDR1 and CDR2 from the germline V gene are MNHEY and SVGAGI. This CDR3 is built from 16 residues. V shed 1 base and J 9 bases; nucleotides not matched to a gene: 5. The DNA for the CDR3 is TGTGCCAGCAGTTACTTTGGACAGGGGGCTAGTTCACCCCTCCACTTT. It specifies CASSYFGQGASSPLHF.

The rearrangement links TRBV29-1 to TRBJ2-2; tentatively, D is TRBD1 (5 bases). Trimming removed 4 bases from V and 1 base from J, with 7 bases in between. This CDR3 region has 13 residues. Germline V gene lookup returns CDR1 SQVTM and CDR2 ANQGSEA. This CDR3 is CSVGRVNTGELFF. In DNA, the CDR3 is TGCAGCGTTGGCAGGGTGAACACCGGGGAGCTGTTTTTT.